This entry describes one TCR beta chain. No antigen is known for it. The sample belongs to a study of somatic mutations in cytotoxic T cells in rheumatoid arthritis. For the study at large: In some cases, T-cell populations stained with V beta antibodies were flow-sorted at nearly 100% purity, and these included V beta1+ cells sequenced for TCRB. Study-wide results and limits: Relative to age-matched healthy controls, rheumatoid arthritis patients did not differ significantly in CD8+ T-cell clonality. An age-related increase in CD8+ clonality was seen in rheumatoid arthritis patients but not in healthy controls.

Authors' methods: Patient-derived CD8+ clones with a size above 1% showed rare matches to published virus-specific TCRB sequences. The data were produced by immunoSEQ multiplex PCR, yet TCRdb's version contains in-frame clones alone and is incomplete. The V and J calls and clone size were taken over from that table, and D and trimming were inferred from the DNA. The sample yields 16,000 or so clones, roughly three quarters seen once. The CDR3 spans 17 residues. V trimming: 4 bases; J trimming: 4 bases; junction bases outside the gene matches: 9. Germline CDR1 SGHAT, CDR2 FQNNGV. This chain uses TRBV11-2 with TRBJ2-6; 8 nucleotides align to TRBD2. The source material was CD8+ T cells sorted from blood. The receptor was derived from an adult with rheumatoid arthritis. For the CDR3, the DNA is TGTGCCAGCAGCTCCTTTTCGGGAGGGCCAGGGGCCAACGTCCTGACTTTC. Encoded protein: CASSSFSGGPGANVLTF. Looking up the rest from reference TRBV11-2 and TRBJ2-6 gives the full variable domain: EAGVAQSPRYKIIEKRQSVAFWCNPISGHATLYWYQQILGQGPKLLIQFQNNGVVDDSQLPKDRFSAERLKGVDSTLKIQPAKLEDSAVYLCASSSFSGGPGANVLTFGAGSRLTVL.